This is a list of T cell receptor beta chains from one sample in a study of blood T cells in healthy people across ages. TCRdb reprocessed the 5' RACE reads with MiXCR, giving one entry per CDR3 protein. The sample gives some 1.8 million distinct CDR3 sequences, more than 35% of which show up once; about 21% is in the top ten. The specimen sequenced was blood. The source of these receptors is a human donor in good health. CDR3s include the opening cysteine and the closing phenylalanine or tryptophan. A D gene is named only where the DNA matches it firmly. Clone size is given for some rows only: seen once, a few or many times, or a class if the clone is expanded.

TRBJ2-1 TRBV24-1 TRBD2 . TGTGTCACCAGTGATTTCCGGACTAGCGGGGGGGCCACCTACAATGAGCAGTTCTTC CVTSDFRTSGGATYNEQFF
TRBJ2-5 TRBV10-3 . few TGTGCCATCAGCGCCCGCCGGGACTCACAAGAGACCCAGTACTTC CAISARRDSQETQYF
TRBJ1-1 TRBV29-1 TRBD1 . TGCAGCGTTGGGGACAGAATGACTGAAGCTTTCTTT CSVGDRMTEAFF
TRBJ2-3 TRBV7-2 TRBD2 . TGTGCCAGCAGCTCCGAAAGGGAGGGTACGCAGTATTTT CASSSEREGTQYF
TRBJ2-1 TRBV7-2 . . TGTGCCAGCGGGTCCTACGGGGGGCAAGTAAACAATGAGCAGTTCTTC CASGSYGGQVNNEQFF
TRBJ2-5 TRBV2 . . TGTGCCAGCAGTGGGGGTGTGGGCAGGGCGGCTGGTGAGACCCAGTACTTC CASSGGVGRAAGETQYF
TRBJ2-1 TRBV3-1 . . TGTGCCAGCGGCCAAGATGGGGGGGGCGAGCAGTTCTTC CASGQDGGGEQFF
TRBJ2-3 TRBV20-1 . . TGCAGTGCTCCAGGGGCCACAGATACGCAGTATTTT CSAPGATDTQYF
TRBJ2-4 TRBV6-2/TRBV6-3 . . TGTGCCAGCAACGACTTGGGGGGGGGCACGGATGAGCAGTACTTC CASNDLGGGTDEQYF
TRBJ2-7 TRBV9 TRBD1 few TGTGCCAGCAGCGAAGGGGACAGGGGCTACGAGCAGTACTTC CASSEGDRGYEQYF
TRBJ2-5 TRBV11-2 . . TGTGCCAGCAGCTTAGGCTTCTTTCCAGGGAACCAAGAGACCCAGTACTTC CASSLGFFPGNQETQYF
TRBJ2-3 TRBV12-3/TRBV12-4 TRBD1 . TGTGCCAGCAGCCGACCGGGACAGGGTGAAGATACGCAGTATTTT CASSRPGQGEDTQYF
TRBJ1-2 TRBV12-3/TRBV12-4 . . TGTGCCAGCAGTTCCCAGGCGGGGATACTGGGTGGCTACACCTTC CASSSQAGILGGYTF
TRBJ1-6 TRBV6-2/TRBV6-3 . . TGTGCCAGCAGTTCGTCGGAGAGGGGACGGCTCCACTTT CASSSSERGRLHF
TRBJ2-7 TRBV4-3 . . TGCGCCAGCAGCCAAGATTGGAGGGTTCCTCTGTACGAGCAGTACTTC CASSQDWRVPLYEQYF
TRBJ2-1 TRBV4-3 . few TGCGCCAGCAGCCCCTTGGAGGACGTCAATGAGCAGTTCTTC CASSPLEDVNEQFF
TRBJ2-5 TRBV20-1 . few TGCAGTGCTTTAGGGCGGACTGCGGAGACCCAGTACTTC CSALGRTAETQYF
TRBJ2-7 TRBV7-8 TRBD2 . TGTGCCAGCAGCTTAGCGGAAGAGGGACTAGCCTCCTACGAGCAGTACTTC CASSLAEEGLASYEQYF
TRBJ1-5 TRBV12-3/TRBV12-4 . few TGTGCCAGCAGTTACGGGTTCAATCAGCCCCAGCATTTT CASSYGFNQPQHF
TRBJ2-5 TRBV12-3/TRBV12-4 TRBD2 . TGTGCCAGCAGTTTGATAGCGGGGGGGTTAGGCGTCGAGACCCAGTACTTC CASSLIAGGLGVETQYF